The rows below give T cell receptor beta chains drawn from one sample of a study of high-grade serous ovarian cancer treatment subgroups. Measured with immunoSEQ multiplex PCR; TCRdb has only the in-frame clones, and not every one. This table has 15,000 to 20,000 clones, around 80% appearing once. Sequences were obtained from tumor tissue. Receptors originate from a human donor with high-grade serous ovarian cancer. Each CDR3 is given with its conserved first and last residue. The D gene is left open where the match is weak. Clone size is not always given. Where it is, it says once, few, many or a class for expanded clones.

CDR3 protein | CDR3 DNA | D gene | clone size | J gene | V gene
CASTSNSGANVLTF | TGTGCCAGCACTAGCAACTCTGGGGCCAACGTCCTGACTTTC | NA | NA | TRBJ2-6 | TRBV27
CASTQDGGEQFF | TGTGCCAGCACCCAAGATGGGGGTGAGCAGTTCTTC | NA | NA | TRBJ2-1 | TRBV7-3
CASSQEERGGIYIHEQFF | TGCGCCAGCAGCCAAGAAGAGAGAGGGGGGATTTACATCCATGAGCAGTTCTTC | NA | NA | TRBJ2-1 | TRBV4-1
CASSIMGISYEQYF | TGTGCCAGCAGCATCATGGGAATCTCCTACGAGCAGTACTTC | NA | NA | TRBJ2-7 | TRBV11-3
CASSPGGAGSPLHF | TGTGCCAGCTCCCCAGGGGGCGCGGGATCACCCCTCCACTTT | TRBD1 | NA | TRBJ1-6 | TRBV19
CASSGGLAGSEETQYF | TGTGCCAGCAGCGGAGGACTAGCGGGGTCCGAAGAGACCCAGTACTTC | TRBD2 | NA | TRBJ2-5 | TRBV11-3
CASTPSPREHLIGVKNIQYF | TGCGCCAGCACCCCCTCACCCAGGGAGCACCTCATCGGCGTCAAAAACATTCAGTACTTC | NA | NA | TRBJ2-4 | TRBV10-1
CASSPQSAGAKNTEAFF | TGTGCCAGCAGCCCTCAGAGCGCTGGGGCTAAAAACACTGAAGCTTTCTTT | NA | once | TRBJ1-1 | TRBV14
CASSLGTSKETQYF | TGTGCCAGCAGTTTAGGGACTAGCAAAGAGACCCAGTACTTC | TRBD2 | NA | TRBJ2-5 | TRBV27
CASSLTAGGMYNEQFF | TGTGCCAGCAGTTTAACGGCGGGAGGGATGTACAATGAGCAGTTCTTC | TRBD2 | once | TRBJ2-1 | TRBV27
CASSPPQPTSGQFYEQYF | TGTGCCAGCAGCCCCCCCCAGCCTACTAGCGGCCAGTTCTACGAGCAGTACTTC | TRBD2 | NA | TRBJ2-7 | TRBV7-6
CASSSNRGLAGVDTQYF | TGCGCCAGCAGCTCTAACCGGGGACTAGCGGGAGTAGATACGCAGTATTTT | TRBD2 | NA | TRBJ2-3 | TRBV5-1
CASSSFSDANYGYTF | TGTGCCAGCAGTTCTTTCTCGGATGCTAACTATGGCTACACCTTC | NA | NA | TRBJ1-2 | TRBV6-5
CASRLDRVGTGELFF | TGCGCCAGCAGACTCGACAGGGTAGGCACCGGGGAGCTGTTTTTT | TRBD1 | NA | TRBJ2-2 | TRBV4-3
CASSRDKNYGYTF | TGTGCCAGCAGCCGGGACAAAAACTATGGCTACACCTTC | NA | NA | TRBJ1-2 | TRBV4-2
CASSVIAGRGAVF | TGTGCCAGCAGCGTCATAGCGGGTCGGGGAGCTGTTTTT | TRBD2 | NA | TRBJ2-2 | TRBV7-2
CASSLYYGYTF | TGTGCCAGCAGTTTATACTATGGCTACACCTTC | NA | NA | TRBJ1-2 | TRBV28
CASSMRGAGSSQETQYF | TGTGCCAGCAGTATGCGCGGGGCAGGGAGCTCCCAAGAGACCCAGTACTTC | NA | NA | TRBJ2-5 | TRBV28
CASRGDLWGDQPQHF | TGTGCCAGCAGGGGAGACCTTTGGGGGGATCAGCCCCAGCATTTT | NA | NA | TRBJ1-5 | TRBV6-5
CASSSYSQTYNEQFF | TGTGCCAGCAGTAGCTACAGCCAAACCTACAATGAGCAGTTCTTC | NA | NA | TRBJ2-1 | TRBV27
CATSRGGTANTGELFF | TGTGCCACCAGCAGAGGGGGGACAGCGAACACCGGGGAGCTGTTTTTT | TRBD1 | NA | TRBJ2-2 | TRBV15
CASRTPTVGLLYF | TGTGCCAGCAGAACGCCGACAGTAGGCCTTTTGTACTTC | NA | once | TRBJ2-7 | TRBV6-6
CASSQSHEAFF | TGTGCCAGCAGCCAGAGCCATGAAGCTTTCTTT | NA | few | TRBJ1-1 | TRBV7-8
CAWGLAGVNTQYF | TGTGCCTGGGGACTAGCGGGTGTTAATACGCAGTATTTT | TRBD2 | NA | TRBJ2-3 | TRBV30
CASSQWPGVTGELFF | TGTGCCAGCAGCCAATGGCCGGGAGTCACCGGGGAGCTGTTTTTT | NA | once | TRBJ2-2 | TRBV4-2